Given below is one TCR beta chain in context. The antigen this receptor binds is unknown. Base qualities are not at hand, and no much larger clone is one base apart. The donors were healthy, HIV-negative adults with no recently reported acute infections or vaccinations. Every donor was a Caucasian adult living in Nashville, Tennessee, USA. CD8 memory samples consisted of magnetically selected CD45RO+ cells combined with CCR7-negative CD45RA+ effector memory (TemRA) cells. After blood collection by leukapheresis, PBMCs were isolated using Ficoll-Histopaque density gradient centrifugation and then cryopreserved in the vapor phase of liquid nitrogen. Analytical flow cytometry was used to check the purity and quantity of every magnetically sorted T cell population. Each sorted fraction had its genomic DNA isolated and then quantified by UV absorbance on a Nanodrop 2000c. V is pared back by 4 bases and J by 7 bases, with 14 bases lying between the germline termini. CDR1 and CDR2 are drawn from the germline V gene (reference sequence): SEHNR, FQNEAQ. The CDR3 contains 13 residues, cysteine and phenylalanine counted. The kept DNA is CDR3 alone, 39 bases in frame from the first base.

This record belongs to a study of shared clonotypes between healthy human individuals (dated by TCRdb to about 2020). Regarding the research as a whole: The cohort comprised two women and three men aged 18 to 49 years. The study deeply sequenced blood TCR repertoires of about five healthy adults to estimate repertoire size and the extent of clonotype sharing between individuals. For each donor, CD4 naive and CD4 memory were each given three plates, CD8 naive was given two plates, and CD8 memory was given one plate. Leukapheresis yielded between about 0.85 and 10 billion PBMCs per donor. To increase sequencing depth and limit assay-specific biases, TCR repertoire library preparation and sequencing were carried out by different laboratories using diverse techniques.

On the study overall, not on this receptor specifically: Because the study included a small number of donors, the genetic and exposure-history diversity represented was limited. Clonotypes shared by all four sorted-subset donors showed higher generation probabilities than non-shared clonotypes. Based on pairwise subsampling, the degree of clonotype sharing among donors was expected to be affected by sequencing depth. When a handful of donors were compared, the shared fraction of clonotypes was 5% to 6.5% for naive CD4, 3.5% to 4% for naive CD8, roughly 2.5% for memory CD4, and roughly 0.43% for memory CD8. Only blood was sampled, and tissue TCR repertoires likely differ from those in blood. Larger estimated clonotype richness was generally found for naive subsets than for memory subsets. Rarefaction of sorted-subset datasets indicated incomplete sequencing despite the large sequencing depth.

TCR CDR3 regions were amplified from genomic DNA by multiplex PCR using the deep immunoSEQ assay. Extracted genomic DNA from each cell subset was spread evenly across all wells of several immunoSEQ 96-well plates, with each plate serving as a replicate. Each replicate PCR for sorted subsets received about 180 ng genomic DNA, equal to 30,000 or so T cell genomes. Purified libraries were measured with a Qubit 3.0 fluorometer, size-checked on a Bioanalyzer 2100, and measured again with the KAPA Library Quantification kit. Each immunoSEQ 96-well plate was sequenced on its own single-read 150-cycle Illumina NextSeq 550 flow cell. The authors' analysis ran thus. The immunoSEQ output contained only junctional sequences without quality scores, so filtering could not match that applied to full-length reads. To assign V/J genes and CDR3, sequences were annotated against IMGT germline references using PyIR, a Python wrapper for IgBLAST v1.9. Any read was removed if the V/J assignment was weak (E-value above 1e-6), the CDR3 was missing, or the read contained stop codons, out-of-frame junctions, or ambiguous translated residues. V3J clonotypes were defined as sequences sharing an identical inferred V gene, J gene, and CDR3 amino acid sequence. Percentage overlap between repertoires was computed as shared unique clonotypes divided by the size of the smaller repertoire. RTK rarefaction, the Chao1 estimator, and Recon v2.1 estimates of unobserved clonotypes were used to assess repertoire richness. Generation probabilities for all TCRbeta clonotypes obtained by the gDNA method from a handful of donors were computed using OLGA. Here the immuneACCESS table is served through TCRdb, limited to in-frame sequences with V and J called. Missing clones are a known gap in these copies; in checked studies unresolved V genes cover under half, and the rest lacks a known reason. V and J calls and clone size are given by that table; D and trimming were obtained from the DNA. Present in this sample are fewer than 850,000 clones, around 90% of which were seen just once. The biggest ten clones account for 34% of the sample.

Sample: memory CD8+ T cells from PBMCs. The cell subset or site label of this sample denotes: CD45RO+ cells pooled with CCR7-negative TemRA cells. The origin of this receptor is a young man in good health. Some clones in this sample may be carry-over from other donors' samples. The sequence links TRBV7-9 to TRBJ2-7; the D gene cannot be resolved beyond TRBD1 or TRBD2, each matching 5 bases. For the CDR3, the sequence is CASSSPVGGEQYF. The DNA sequence is TGTGCCAGCAGCTCGCCTGTTGGGGGTGAGCAGTACTTC.